The clone carrying this TCR beta chain occurred a few times. Original analysis: Researchers report that nucleated cell counts were estimated from reference gene primer amplification. TCRdb's table, derived via immunoSEQ multiplex PCR, lists solely in-frame clones and lacks some. V and J calls and clone size are as listed in that table; D and trimming were resolved from the DNA. This sample has 200,000 to 300,000 clones, with 88% found just once. The sample comes from a study of blood T cell repertoires in COVID-19. About the research overall: Sources were T cells, B-cell-depleted T cells, or PBMCs; the material itself was cDNA or gDNA.

This CDR3 comprises 17 residues. The V and J ends lost 0 bases and 0 bases respectively, with 12 bases between them. CDR1 LGHNA and CDR2 YNFKEQ come from the germline V gene. Exposed participants encountered a COVID-19 case during the 2 weeks preceding study entry. The TCR comes from a woman aged 40 to 50 who had been exposed to COVID-19. The rearrangement joins TRBV4-2 to TRBJ2-1, with D maybe TRBD2 (6 bases). The sequenced sample consisted of PBMCs or T cells enriched from blood (not recorded which). The CDR3 region is CASSQEGGVSSYNEQFF. The CDR3, as DNA: TGTGCCAGCAGCCAAGAGGGCGGGGTTAGCTCCTACAATGAGCAGTTCTTC.